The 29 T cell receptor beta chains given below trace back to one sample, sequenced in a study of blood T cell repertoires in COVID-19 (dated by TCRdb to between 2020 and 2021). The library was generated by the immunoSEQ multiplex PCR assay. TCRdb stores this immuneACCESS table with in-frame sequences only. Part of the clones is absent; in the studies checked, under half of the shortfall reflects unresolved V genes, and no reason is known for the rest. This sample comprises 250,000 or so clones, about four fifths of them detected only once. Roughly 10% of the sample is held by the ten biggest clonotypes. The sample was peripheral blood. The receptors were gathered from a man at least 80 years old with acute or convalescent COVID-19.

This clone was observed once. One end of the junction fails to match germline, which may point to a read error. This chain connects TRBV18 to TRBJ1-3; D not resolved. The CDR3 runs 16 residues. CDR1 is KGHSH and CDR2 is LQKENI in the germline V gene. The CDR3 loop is CASSSPRRAGGNTIYF. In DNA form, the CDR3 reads TGTGCCAGCTCATCACCGAGGAGGGCCGGGGGAAACACCATATATTTT.

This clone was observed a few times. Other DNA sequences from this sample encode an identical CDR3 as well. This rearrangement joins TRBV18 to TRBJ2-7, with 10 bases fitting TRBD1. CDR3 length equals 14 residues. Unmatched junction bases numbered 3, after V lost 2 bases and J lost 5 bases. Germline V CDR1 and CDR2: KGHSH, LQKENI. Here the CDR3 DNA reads TGTGCCAGCTCACCAAGGGACAGGGGCAACGAGCAGTACTTC. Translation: CASSPRDRGNEQYF.

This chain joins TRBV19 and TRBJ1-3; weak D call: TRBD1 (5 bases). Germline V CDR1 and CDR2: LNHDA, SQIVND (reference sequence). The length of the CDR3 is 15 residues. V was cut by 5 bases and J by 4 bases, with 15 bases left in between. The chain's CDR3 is CASSLSGNFGNTIYF. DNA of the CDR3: TGTGCCAGTAGTTTATCAGGGAATTTCGGAAACACCATATATTTT.

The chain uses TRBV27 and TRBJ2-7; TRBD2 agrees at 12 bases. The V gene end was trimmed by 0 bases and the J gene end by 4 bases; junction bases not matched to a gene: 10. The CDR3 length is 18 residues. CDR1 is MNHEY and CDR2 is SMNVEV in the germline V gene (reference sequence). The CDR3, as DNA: TGTGCCAGCAGTTTATCGGCTAGCGGGAGGGCCAAGGGTTACGAGCAGTACTTC. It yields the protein CASSLSASGRAKGYEQYF.

The CDR3 sequence is CASSLATGGSSYEQYF. The CDR3 nucleotides read TGTGCCAGCAGCTTAGCGACAGGTGGGAGCTCCTACGAGCAGTACTTC. The chain uses TRBV7-8 and TRBJ2-7; TRBD1 might be the D (6 bases). CDR1 is SGHVS, CDR2 FQNEAQ, per germline. This CDR3 spans 16 amino acids. Trimming left V 0 bases short and J 0 bases short, with 12 bases between.

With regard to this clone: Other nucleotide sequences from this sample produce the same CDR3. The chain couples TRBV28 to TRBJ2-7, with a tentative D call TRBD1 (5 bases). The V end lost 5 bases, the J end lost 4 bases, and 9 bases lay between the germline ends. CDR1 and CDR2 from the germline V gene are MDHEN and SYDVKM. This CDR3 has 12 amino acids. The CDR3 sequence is CASSLQGYEQYF. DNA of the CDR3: TGTGCCAGCAGTCTGCAGGGTTACGAGCAGTACTTC.

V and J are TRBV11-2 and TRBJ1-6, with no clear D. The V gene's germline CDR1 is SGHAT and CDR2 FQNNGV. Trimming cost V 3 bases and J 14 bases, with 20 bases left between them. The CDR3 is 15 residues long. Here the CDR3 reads CASSFTGQVPSALHF. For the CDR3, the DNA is TGTGCCAGCAGCTTCACTGGGCAGGTCCCTTCGGCCCTCCACTTT. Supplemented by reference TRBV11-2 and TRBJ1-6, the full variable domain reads EAGVAQSPRYKIIEKRQSVAFWCNPISGHATLYWYQQILGQGPKLLIQFQNNGVVDDSQLPKDRFSAERLKGVDSTLKIQPAKLEDSAVYLCASSFTGQVPSALHFGNGTRLTVT.

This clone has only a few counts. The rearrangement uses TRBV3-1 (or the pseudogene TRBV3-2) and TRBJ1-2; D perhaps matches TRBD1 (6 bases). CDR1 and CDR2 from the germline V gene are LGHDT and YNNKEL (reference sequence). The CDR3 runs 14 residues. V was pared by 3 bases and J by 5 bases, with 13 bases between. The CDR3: CASSQGDRSYGYTF. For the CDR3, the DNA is TGTGCCAGCAGCCAGGGCGACAGGTCTTATGGCTACACCTTC.

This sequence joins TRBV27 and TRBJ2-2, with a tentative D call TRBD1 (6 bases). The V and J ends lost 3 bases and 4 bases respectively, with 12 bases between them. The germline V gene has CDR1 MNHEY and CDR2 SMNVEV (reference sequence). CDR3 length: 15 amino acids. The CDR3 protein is CASSFQGYSTGELFF. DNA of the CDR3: TGTGCCAGCAGTTTTCAGGGGTATAGCACCGGGGAGCTGTTTTTT.

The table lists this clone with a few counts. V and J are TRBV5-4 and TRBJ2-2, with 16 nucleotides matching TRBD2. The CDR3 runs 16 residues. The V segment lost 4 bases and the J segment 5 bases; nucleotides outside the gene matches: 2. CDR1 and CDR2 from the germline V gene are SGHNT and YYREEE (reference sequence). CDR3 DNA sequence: TGTGCCAGCAGCCCGGGACTAGCGGGGGGGACCGGGGAGCTGTTTTTT. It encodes CASSPGLAGGTGELFF.

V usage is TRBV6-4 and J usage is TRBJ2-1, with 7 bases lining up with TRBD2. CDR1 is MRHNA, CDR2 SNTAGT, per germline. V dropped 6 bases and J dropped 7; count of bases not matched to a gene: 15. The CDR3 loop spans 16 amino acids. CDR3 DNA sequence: TGTGCCAGCAGCAACCTAGCGGAGGGCCCTTTAAATGAGCAGTTCTTC. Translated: CASSNLAEGPLNEQFF.

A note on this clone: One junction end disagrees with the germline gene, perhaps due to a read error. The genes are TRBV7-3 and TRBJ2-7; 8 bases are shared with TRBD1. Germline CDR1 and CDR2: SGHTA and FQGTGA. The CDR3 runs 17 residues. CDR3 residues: CASTSQTDRVVSHEQYF. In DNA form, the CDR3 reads TGTGCCAGCACCTCACAGACGGACAGGGTGGTCTCCCACGAGCAGTACTTC.

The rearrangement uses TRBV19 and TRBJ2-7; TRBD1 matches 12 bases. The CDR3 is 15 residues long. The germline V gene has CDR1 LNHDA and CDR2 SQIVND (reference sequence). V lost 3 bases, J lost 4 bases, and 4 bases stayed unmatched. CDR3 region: CASSIRGQGAYEQYF. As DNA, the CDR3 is TGTGCCAGTAGTATCAGGGGACAGGGGGCTTACGAGCAGTACTTC.

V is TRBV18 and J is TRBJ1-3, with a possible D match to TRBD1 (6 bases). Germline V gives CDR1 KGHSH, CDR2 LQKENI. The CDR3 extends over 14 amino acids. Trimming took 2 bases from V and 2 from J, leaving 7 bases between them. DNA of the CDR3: TGTGCCAGCTCACCATGGGACACTGGAAACACCATATATTTT. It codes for CASSPWDTGNTIYF.

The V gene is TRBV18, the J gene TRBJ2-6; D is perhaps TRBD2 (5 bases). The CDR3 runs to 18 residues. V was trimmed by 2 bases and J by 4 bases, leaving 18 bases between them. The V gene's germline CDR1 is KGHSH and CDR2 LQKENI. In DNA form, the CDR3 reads TGTGCCAGCTCACCATCCGGGGTACCCGTCTCGGGGGCCAACGTCCTGACTTTC. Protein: CASSPSGVPVSGANVLTF.

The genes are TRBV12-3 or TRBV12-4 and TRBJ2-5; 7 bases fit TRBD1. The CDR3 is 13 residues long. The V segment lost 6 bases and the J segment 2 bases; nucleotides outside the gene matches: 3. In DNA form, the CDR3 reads TGTGCCAGCAGGTGGGGACAGCAAGAGACCCAGTACTTC. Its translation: CASRWGQQETQYF.

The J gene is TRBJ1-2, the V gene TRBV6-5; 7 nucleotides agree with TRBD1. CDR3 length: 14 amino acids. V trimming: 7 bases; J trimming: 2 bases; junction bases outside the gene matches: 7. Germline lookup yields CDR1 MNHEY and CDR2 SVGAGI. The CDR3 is CASTREGANYGYTF. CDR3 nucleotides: TGTGCCAGCACCCGGGAGGGGGCAAACTATGGCTACACCTTC.

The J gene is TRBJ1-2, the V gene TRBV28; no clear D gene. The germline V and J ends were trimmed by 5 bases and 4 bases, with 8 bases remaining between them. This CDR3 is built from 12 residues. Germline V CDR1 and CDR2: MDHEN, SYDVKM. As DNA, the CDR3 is TGTGCCAGCAGTAGAACGCGCTATGGCTACACCTTC. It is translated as CASSRTRYGYTF.

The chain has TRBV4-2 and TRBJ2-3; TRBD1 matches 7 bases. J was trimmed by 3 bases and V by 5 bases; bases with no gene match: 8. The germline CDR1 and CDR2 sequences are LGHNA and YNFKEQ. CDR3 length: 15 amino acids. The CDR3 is CASSFDGTDTDTQYF. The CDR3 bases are TGTGCCAGCAGCTTTGATGGGACAGATACAGATACGCAGTATTTT.

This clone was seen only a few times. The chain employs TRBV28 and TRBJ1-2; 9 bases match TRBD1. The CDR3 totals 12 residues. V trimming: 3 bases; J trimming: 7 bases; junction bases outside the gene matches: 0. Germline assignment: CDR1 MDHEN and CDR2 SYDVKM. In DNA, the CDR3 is TGTGCCAGCAGTTTGACAGGGGGTGGCTACACCTTC. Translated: CASSLTGGGYTF.

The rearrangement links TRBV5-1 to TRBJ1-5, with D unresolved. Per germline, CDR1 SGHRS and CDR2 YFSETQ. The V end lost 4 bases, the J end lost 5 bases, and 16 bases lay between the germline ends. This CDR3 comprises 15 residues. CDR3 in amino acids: CASSPGSTWDQPQHF. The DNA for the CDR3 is TGCGCCAGCAGCCCGGGGTCCACCTGGGATCAGCCCCAGCATTTT.

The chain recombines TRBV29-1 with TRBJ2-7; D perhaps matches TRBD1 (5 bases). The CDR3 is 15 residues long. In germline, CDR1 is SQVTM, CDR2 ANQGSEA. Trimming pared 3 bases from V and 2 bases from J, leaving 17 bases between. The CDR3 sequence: CSVDLPDSPAYEQYF. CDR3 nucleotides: TGCAGCGTTGACTTACCCGACAGCCCTGCCTACGAGCAGTACTTC.

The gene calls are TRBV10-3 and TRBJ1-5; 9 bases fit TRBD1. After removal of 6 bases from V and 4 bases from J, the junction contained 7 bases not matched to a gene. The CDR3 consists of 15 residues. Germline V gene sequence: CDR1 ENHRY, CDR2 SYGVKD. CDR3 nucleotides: TGTGCCATCAGCGACTTCGGACAGGGGAATCAGCCCCAGCATTTT. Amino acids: CAISDFGQGNQPQHF.

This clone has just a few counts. For the CDR3, the DNA is TGTGCCAGCAGTCGATGGACAGGGGGAAGATATAGCAATCAGCCCCAGCATTTT. Protein: CASSRWTGGRYSNQPQHF. The chain couples TRBV27 to TRBJ1-5, with 10 bases fitting TRBD1. The CDR3 runs to 18 residues. Trimming cost V 5 bases and J 0 bases; bases outside gene matches: 10. Germline assignment: CDR1 MNHEY and CDR2 SMNVEV (reference sequence).

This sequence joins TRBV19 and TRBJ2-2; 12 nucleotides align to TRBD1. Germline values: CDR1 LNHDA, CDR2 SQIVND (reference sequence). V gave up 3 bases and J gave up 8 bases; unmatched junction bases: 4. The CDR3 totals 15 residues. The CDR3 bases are TGTGCCAGTAGTATCGGGACAGGGGGCAGAGGGGAGCTGTTTTTT. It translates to CASSIGTGGRGELFF.

The chain's CDR3 is CASSLSSSMNQGKPSTGELFF. CDR3 DNA sequence: TGTGCCAGCAGTTTATCGAGTAGCATGAATCAGGGGAAACCTTCCACCGGGGAGCTGTTTTTT. The chain couples TRBV27 to TRBJ2-2, with D perhaps TRBD1 (6 bases). V was trimmed by 0 bases and J by 4 bases, leaving 27 bases between them. The V gene's germline CDR1 is MNHEY and CDR2 SMNVEV (reference sequence). CDR3 length: 21 residues.

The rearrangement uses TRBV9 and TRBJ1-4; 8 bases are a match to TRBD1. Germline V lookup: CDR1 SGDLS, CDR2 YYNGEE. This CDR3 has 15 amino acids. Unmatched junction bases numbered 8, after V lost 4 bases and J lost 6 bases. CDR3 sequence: CASSPWDRPYEKLFF. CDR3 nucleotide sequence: TGTGCCAGCAGCCCCTGGGACAGGCCCTATGAAAAACTGTTTTTT.

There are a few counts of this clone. CDR3 sequence: CASSTYRGRGYGYTF. CDR3 bases: TGTGCCAGTAGTACATACAGGGGGCGAGGCTATGGCTACACCTTC. The chain combines TRBV19 with TRBJ1-2; TRBD1 agrees at 9 bases. The CDR3 sequence is 15 residues long. Germline V gene sequence: CDR1 LNHDA, CDR2 SQIVND (reference sequence). Germline trimming cut 4 bases from V and 4 bases from J; bases unmatched to any gene: 7.

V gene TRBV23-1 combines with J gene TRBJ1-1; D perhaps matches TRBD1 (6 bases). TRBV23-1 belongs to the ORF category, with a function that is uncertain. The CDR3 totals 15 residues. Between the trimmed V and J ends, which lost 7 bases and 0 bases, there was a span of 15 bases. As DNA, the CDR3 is TGCGCCAGCACTAAAGGAGCAGGGGTGAACACTGAAGCTTTCTTT. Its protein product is CASTKGAGVNTEAFF.